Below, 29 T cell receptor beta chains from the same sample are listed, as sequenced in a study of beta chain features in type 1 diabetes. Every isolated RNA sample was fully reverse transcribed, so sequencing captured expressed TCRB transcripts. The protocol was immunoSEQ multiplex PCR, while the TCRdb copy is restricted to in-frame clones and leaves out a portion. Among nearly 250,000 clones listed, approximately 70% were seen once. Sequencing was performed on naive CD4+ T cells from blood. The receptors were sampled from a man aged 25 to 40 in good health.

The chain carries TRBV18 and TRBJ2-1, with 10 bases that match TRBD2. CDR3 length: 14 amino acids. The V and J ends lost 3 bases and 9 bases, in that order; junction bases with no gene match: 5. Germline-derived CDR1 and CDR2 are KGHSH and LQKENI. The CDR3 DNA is TGTGCCAGCTCACCGCTAGCGGGGGACCGTGAGCAGTTCTTC. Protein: CASSPLAGDREQFF. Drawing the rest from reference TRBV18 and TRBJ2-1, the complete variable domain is NAGVMQNPRHLVRRRGQEARLRCSPMKGHSHVYWYRQLPEEGLKFMVYLQKENIIDESGMPKERFSAEFPKEGPSILRIQQVVRGDSAAYFCASSPLAGDREQFFGPGTRLTVL.

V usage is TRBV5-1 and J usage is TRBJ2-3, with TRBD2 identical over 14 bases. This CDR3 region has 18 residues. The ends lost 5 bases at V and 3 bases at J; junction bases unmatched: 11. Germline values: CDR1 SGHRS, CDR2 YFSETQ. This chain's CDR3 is CASSPTGTSGSGTDTQYF. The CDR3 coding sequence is TGCGCCAGCAGTCCGACCGGGACTAGCGGGAGTGGGACAGATACGCAGTATTTT.

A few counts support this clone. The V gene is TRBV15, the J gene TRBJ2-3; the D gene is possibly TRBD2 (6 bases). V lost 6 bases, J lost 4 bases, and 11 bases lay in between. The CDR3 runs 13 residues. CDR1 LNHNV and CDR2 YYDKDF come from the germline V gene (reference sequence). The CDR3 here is CATSTGEADTQYF. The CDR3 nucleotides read TGTGCCACCAGTACGGGAGAAGCAGATACGCAGTATTTT.

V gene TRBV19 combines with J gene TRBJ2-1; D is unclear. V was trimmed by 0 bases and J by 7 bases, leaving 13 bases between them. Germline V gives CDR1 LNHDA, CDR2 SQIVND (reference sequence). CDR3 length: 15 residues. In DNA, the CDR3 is TGTGCCAGTAGTATAGATTTCAAGGGTCGAAATGAGCAGTTCTTC. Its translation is CASSIDFKGRNEQFF. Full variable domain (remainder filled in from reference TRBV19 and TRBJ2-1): DGGITQSPKYLFRKEGQNVTLSCEQNLNHDAMYWYRQDPGQGLRLIYYSQIVNDFQKGDIAEGYSVSREKKESFPLTVTSAQKNPTAFYLCASSIDFKGRNEQFFGPGTRLTVL.

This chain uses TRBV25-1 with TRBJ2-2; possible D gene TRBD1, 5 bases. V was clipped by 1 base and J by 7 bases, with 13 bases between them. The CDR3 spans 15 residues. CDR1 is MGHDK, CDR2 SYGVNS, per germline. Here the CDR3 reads CASSESFAGIGELFF. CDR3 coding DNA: TGTGCCAGCAGTGAATCGTTCGCAGGGATCGGGGAGCTGTTTTTT.

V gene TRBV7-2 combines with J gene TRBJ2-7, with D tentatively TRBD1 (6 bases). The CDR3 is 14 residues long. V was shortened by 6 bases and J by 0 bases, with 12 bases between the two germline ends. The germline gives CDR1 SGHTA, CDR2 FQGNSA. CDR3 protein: CASRQGHLSYEQYF. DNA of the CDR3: TGTGCCAGCAGGCAGGGACACCTCTCCTACGAGCAGTACTTC.

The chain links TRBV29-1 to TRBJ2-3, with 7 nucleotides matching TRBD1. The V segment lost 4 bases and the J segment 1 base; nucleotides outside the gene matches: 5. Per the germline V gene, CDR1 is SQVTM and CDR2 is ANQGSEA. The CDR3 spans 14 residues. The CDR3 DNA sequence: TGCAGCGTTGCGCGACAGGGCGGCACAGATACGCAGTATTTT. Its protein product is CSVARQGGTDTQYF.

Written as DNA, the CDR3 is TGTGCCATCACCTCCCACGATGGTATTAGGGCCAACGTCCTGACTTTC. As protein: CAITSHDGIRANVLTF. This sequence joins TRBV10-3 and TRBJ2-6; D unclear. This CDR3 comprises 16 residues. In germline, CDR1 is ENHRY, CDR2 SYGVKD. V dropped 7 bases and J dropped 5 bases, with 18 bases sitting between them.

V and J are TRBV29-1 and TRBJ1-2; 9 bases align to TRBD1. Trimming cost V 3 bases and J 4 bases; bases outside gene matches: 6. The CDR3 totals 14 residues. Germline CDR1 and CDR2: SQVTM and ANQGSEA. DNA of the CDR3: TGCAGCGTTGAGGGACAGGGAACCCTCTATGGCTACACCTTC. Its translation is CSVEGQGTLYGYTF.

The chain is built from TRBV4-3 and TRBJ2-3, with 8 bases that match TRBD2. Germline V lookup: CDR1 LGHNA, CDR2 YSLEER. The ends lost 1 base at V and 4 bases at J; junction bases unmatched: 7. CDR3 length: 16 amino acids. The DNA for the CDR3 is TGCGCCAGCAGCCAAGTACCCAGCGGGAGCCCAGATACGCAGTATTTT. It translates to CASSQVPSGSPDTQYF.

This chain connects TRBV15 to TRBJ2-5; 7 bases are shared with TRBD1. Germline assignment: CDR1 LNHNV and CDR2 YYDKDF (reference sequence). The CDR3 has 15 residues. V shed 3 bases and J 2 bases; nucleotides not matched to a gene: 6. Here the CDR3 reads CATSSRQGTQETQYF. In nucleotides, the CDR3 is TGTGCCACCAGCAGTAGACAGGGCACTCAAGAGACCCAGTACTTC.

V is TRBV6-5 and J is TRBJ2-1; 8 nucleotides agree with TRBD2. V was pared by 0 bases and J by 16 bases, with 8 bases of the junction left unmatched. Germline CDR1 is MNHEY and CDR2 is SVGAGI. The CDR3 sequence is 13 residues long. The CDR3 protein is CASSYSGGLVAFF. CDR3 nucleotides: TGTGCCAGCAGTTACTCGGGGGGACTAGTAGCCTTCTTC.

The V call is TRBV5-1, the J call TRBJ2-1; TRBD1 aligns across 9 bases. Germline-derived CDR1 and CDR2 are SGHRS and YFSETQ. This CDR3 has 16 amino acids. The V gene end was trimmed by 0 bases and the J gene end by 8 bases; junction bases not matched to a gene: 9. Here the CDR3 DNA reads TGCGCCAGCAGCTTGGCTCCGGGACAGGGAAGGCATGAGCAGTTCTTC. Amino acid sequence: CASSLAPGQGRHEQFF.

The CDR3 reads CARSGRQPQHF. CDR3 bases: TGCGCCAGGTCGGGACGACAGCCCCAGCATTTT. The chain carries TRBV23-1 and TRBJ1-5; D is perhaps TRBD1 (5 bases). TRBV23-1 belongs to the ORF category, with a function that is uncertain. Trimming stripped 9 bases from V and 7 bases from J, with 10 bases between. CDR3 length: 11 amino acids.

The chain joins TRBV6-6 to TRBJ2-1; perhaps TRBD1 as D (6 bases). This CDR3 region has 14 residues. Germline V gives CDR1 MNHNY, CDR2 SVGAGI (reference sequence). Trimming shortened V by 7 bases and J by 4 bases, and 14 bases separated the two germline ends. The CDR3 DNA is TGTGCCAGCACCCTACAGGGCAGGTACAATGAGCAGTTCTTC. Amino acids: CASTLQGRYNEQFF.

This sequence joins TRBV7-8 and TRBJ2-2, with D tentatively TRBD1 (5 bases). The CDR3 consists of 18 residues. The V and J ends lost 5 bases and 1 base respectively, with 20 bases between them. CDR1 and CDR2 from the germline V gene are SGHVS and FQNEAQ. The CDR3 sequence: CASSAYGGHWLNTGELFF. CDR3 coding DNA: TGTGCCAGCAGCGCCTATGGCGGACACTGGTTGAACACCGGGGAGCTGTTTTTT.

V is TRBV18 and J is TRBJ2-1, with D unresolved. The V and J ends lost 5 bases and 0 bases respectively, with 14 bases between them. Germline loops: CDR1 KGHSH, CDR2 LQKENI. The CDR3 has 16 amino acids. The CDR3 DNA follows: TGTGCCAGCTCATCTAGTCCGGCGACCTCCTACAATGAGCAGTTCTTC. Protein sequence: CASSSSPATSYNEQFF. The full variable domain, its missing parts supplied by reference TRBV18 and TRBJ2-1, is NAGVMQNPRHLVRRRGQEARLRCSPMKGHSHVYWYRQLPEEGLKFMVYLQKENIIDESGMPKERFSAEFPKEGPSILRIQQVVRGDSAAYFCASSSSPATSYNEQFFGPGTRLTVL.

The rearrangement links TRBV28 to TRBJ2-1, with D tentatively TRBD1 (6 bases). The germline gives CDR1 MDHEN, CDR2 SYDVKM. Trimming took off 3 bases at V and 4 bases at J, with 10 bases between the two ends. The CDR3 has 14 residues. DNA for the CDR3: TGTGCCAGCAGTTTGTCAGACAGGTACAATGAGCAGTTCTTC. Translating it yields CASSLSDRYNEQFF.

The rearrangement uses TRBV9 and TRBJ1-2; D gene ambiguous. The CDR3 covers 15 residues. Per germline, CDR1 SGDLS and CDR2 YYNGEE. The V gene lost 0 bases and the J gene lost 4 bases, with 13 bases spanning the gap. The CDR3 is CASSVAPGSGYGYTF. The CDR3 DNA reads TGTGCCAGCAGCGTAGCTCCGGGGTCGGGCTATGGCTACACCTTC.

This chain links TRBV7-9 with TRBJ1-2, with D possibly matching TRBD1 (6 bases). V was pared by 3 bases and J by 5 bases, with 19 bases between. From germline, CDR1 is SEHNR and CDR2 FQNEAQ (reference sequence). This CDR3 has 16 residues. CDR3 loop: CASSFSGGPRRYGYTF. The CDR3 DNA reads TGTGCCAGCAGCTTCTCTGGGGGCCCCAGGAGGTATGGCTACACCTTC.

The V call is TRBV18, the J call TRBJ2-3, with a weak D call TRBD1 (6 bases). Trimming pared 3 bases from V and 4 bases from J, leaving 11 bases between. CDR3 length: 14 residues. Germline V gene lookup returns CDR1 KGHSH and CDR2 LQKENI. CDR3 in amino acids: CASSPIQGPDTQYF. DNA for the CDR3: TGTGCCAGCTCACCGATACAGGGTCCAGATACGCAGTATTTT.

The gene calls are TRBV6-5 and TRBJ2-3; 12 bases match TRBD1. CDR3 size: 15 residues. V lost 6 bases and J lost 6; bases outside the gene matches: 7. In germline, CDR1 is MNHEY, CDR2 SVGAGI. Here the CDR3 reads CASRPGQGARDTQYF. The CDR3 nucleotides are TGTGCCAGCAGGCCGGGACAGGGGGCGAGGGATACGCAGTATTTT.

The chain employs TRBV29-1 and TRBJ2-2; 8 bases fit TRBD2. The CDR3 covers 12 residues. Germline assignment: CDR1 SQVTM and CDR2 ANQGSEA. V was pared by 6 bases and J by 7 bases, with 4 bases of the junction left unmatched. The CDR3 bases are TGCAGCGTCGGGAGGGAGATCGGGGAGCTGTTTTTT. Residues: CSVGREIGELFF.

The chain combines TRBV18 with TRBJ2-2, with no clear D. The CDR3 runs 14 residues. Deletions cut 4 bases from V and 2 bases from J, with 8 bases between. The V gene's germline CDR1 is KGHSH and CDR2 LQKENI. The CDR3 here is CASSQKSNTGELFF. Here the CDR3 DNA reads TGTGCCAGCTCACAGAAATCTAACACCGGGGAGCTGTTTTTT. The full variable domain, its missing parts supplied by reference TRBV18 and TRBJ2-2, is NAGVMQNPRHLVRRRGQEARLRCSPMKGHSHVYWYRQLPEEGLKFMVYLQKENIIDESGMPKERFSAEFPKEGPSILRIQQVVRGDSAAYFCASSQKSNTGELFFGEGSRLTVL.

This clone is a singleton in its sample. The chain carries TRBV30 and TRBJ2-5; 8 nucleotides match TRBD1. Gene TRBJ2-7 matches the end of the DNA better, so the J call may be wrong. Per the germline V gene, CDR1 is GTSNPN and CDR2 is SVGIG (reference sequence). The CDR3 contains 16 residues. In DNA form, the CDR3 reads TGTGCCTGGAGAGCAGGGACAGGACGTTTTATCGACGAGCAGTACTTC. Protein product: CAWRAGTGRFIDEQYF.

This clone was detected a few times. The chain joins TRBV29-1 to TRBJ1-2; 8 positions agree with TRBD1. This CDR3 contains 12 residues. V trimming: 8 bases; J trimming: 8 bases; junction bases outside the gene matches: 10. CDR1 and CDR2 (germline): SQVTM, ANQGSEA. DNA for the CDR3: TGCAGCATCCTACAGGGGGATTGGGGCTACACCTTC. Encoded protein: CSILQGDWGYTF.

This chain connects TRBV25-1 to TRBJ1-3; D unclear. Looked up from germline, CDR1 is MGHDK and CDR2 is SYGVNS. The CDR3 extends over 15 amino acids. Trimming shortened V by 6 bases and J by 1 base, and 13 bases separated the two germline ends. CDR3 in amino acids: CASRGRELSGNTIYF. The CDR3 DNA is TGTGCCAGCAGGGGGAGGGAGTTGTCTGGAAACACCATATATTTT.

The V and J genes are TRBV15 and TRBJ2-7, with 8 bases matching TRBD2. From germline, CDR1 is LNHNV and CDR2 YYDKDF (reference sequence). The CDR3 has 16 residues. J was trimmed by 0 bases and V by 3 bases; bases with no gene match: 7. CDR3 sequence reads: CATSRGVAGGSYEQYF. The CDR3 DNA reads TGTGCCACCAGCAGGGGTGTGGCGGGGGGCTCCTACGAGCAGTACTTC.

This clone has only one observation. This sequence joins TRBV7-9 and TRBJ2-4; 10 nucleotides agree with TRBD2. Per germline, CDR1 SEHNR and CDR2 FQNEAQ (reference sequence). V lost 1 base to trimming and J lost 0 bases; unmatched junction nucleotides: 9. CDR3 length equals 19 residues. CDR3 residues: CASSLGEWTSGEAKNIQYF. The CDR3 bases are TGTGCCAGCAGCTTAGGTGAATGGACTAGCGGAGAAGCCAAAAACATTCAGTACTTC. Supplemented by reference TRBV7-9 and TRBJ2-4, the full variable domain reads DTGVSQNPRHKITKRGQNVTFRCDPISEHNRLYWYRQTLGQGPEFLTYFQNEAQLEKSRLLSDRFSAERPKGSFSTLEIQRTEQGDSAMYLCASSLGEWTSGEAKNIQYFGAGTRLSVL.